These 28 T cell receptor beta chains originate from one sample sequenced in a study of cytomegalovirus exposure and HLA in healthy donors (dated by TCRdb to between 2016 and 2019). The receptor library was made with the immunoSEQ multiplex PCR assay. For the multiplex PCR, a mixture combining 60 forward primers for TCR Vbeta segments and 13 reverse primers for TCR Jbeta segments was used. TCRdb re-hosts the immuneACCESS table, in-frame sequences only. Its copies lack some clones; in the studies checked, an unresolved V gene accounts for under half of them, and the cause for the rest is not known. The sample contains 100,000 to 150,000 clones, 65% to 90% of them found a single time. Together, the top ten hold about 0.76% of the sample. The material sequenced was PBMCs. These receptors were collected from a man aged 18-30 years in good health and CMV-seronegative.

The chain has TRBV14 and TRBJ2-1, with a tentative D call TRBD1 (6 bases). Germline CDR1 SGHDN, CDR2 FVKESK. The CDR3 has 16 amino acids. V was trimmed by 1 base and J by 11 bases, leaving 21 bases between them. CDR3 sequence: CASSQAGQLDTMQQFF. CDR3 in DNA: TGTGCCAGCAGCCAAGCAGGACAGTTGGATACAATGCAGCAGTTCTTC.

This clone was recorded once. V is TRBV4-1 and J is TRBJ2-1, with TRBD2 identical over 8 bases. The CDR3 has 15 amino acids. Germline CDR1 and CDR2: MGHRA and YSYEKL. J lost 9 bases, V lost 0 bases, and 7 bases had no gene match. CDR3 sequence (DNA): TGCGCCAGCAGCCAAGACGGGGGGGCCCAGGGTGAGCAGTTCTTC. This translates into CASSQDGGAQGEQFF.

This clone was picked up a small number of times. The chain joins TRBV5-1 to TRBJ2-3, with 9 bases that match TRBD1. The CDR3 spans 15 residues. V lost 0 bases and J lost 5; bases outside the gene matches: 4. Germline assignment: CDR1 SGHRS and CDR2 YFSETQ. CDR3 loop: CASSLVGQGGDTQYF. As DNA, the CDR3 is TGCGCCAGCAGCTTGGTGGGACAGGGTGGAGATACGCAGTATTTT.

The gene calls are TRBV6-1 and TRBJ1-4; D not certain. This CDR3 is 15 amino acids long. Trimming pared 2 bases from V and 3 bases from J, leaving 10 bases between. Germline V lookup: CDR1 MNHNS, CDR2 SASEGT. The CDR3 spells CASSEFQSANEKLFF. The CDR3 DNA reads TGTGCCAGCAGTGAATTCCAGTCAGCTAATGAAAAACTGTTTTTT.

In regard to this clone: A read error may account for a junction end that differs from germline. The V and J genes are TRBV7-7 and TRBJ2-2; TRBD1 agrees at 9 bases. The CDR3 is made up of 16 amino acids. Germline-derived CDR1 and CDR2 are SSHAT and FNYEAQ (reference sequence). The CDR3 DNA reads as TGTGCTAGCAGCCCACCGGGACAGGGGAACACCGGGGAGCTGTTTTTT. Its translation: CASSPPGQGNTGELFF.

This clone was seen a single time. CDR3 sequence: CASSVELDGTYGYTF. The CDR3 DNA is TGTGCCAGCAGCGTAGAATTAGACGGGACTTATGGCTACACCTTC. The gene calls are TRBV7-9 and TRBJ1-2; a weak D match, TRBD1 (5 bases). V lost 5 bases and J lost 5, with 18 bases in between. This CDR3 contains 15 residues. CDR1 SEHNR and CDR2 FQNEAQ come from the germline V gene (reference sequence).

This clone was seen a few times. For the CDR3, the DNA is TGTGCCAGCAGCTTCAAATCCGGGCAGGGGGTTAATCTATTCGCTGAAGCTTTCTTT. Its translation: CASSFKSGQGVNLFAEAFF. The J gene is TRBJ1-1, the V gene TRBV5-4; TRBD1 aligns across 7 bases. The ends lost 2 bases at V and 6 bases at J; junction bases unmatched: 22. This CDR3 spans 19 amino acids. The germline V gene encodes CDR1 SGHNT and CDR2 YYREEE (reference sequence). Looking up the rest from reference TRBV5-4 and TRBJ1-1 gives the full variable domain: ETGVTQSPTHLIKTRGQQVTLRCSSQSGHNTVSWYQQALGQGPQFIFQYYREEENGRGNFPPRFSGLQFPNYSSELNVNALELDDSALYLCASSFKSGQGVNLFAEAFFGQGTRLTVV.

The chain combines TRBV27 with TRBJ2-1, with 7 positions matching TRBD1. There are 14 residues in the CDR3. With V trimmed by 6 bases and J by 9 bases, 11 bases remained unmatched. The germline V gene has CDR1 MNHEY and CDR2 SMNVEV (reference sequence). CDR3: CASSPQPTGIEQFF. The CDR3 DNA is TGTGCCAGCAGCCCTCAACCGACAGGGATTGAGCAGTTCTTC.

This clone came up once. The CDR3 sequence: CASSSPVLRTYEQYF. DNA of the CDR3: TGTGCCAGCAGCTCCCCGGTCTTGAGAACCTACGAGCAGTACTTC. The rearrangement links TRBV7-9 to TRBJ2-7; no clear D. Germline V gene sequence: CDR1 SEHNR, CDR2 FQNEAQ (reference sequence). The CDR3 length is 15 residues. V shed 4 bases and J shed 2 bases, with 15 bases lying between them.

V and J are TRBV11-3 and TRBJ2-3, with 8 positions matching TRBD1. J was trimmed by 0 bases and V by 1 base; bases with no gene match: 3. The germline V gene encodes CDR1 SGHNT and CDR2 YENEEA. The CDR3 loop spans 16 amino acids. As DNA, the CDR3 is TGTGCCAGCAGCTTAGGACAGGGGAGTAGCACAGATACGCAGTATTTT. Translating it yields CASSLGQGSSTDTQYF.

The rearrangement uses TRBV6-5 and TRBJ2-2; TRBD2 matches at 12 bases. Germline-derived CDR1 and CDR2 are MNHEY and SVGAGI. Trimming at V came to 10 bases and at J to 6 bases, leaving 6 bases not matched to a gene. The CDR3 has 14 amino acids. This CDR3 is CATLAGGPPGELFF. As DNA, the CDR3 is TGTGCCACTCTAGCGGGGGGGCCCCCCGGGGAGCTGTTTTTT.

V is TRBV7-3 and J is TRBJ1-5, with unresolved D. Germline V lookup: CDR1 SGHTA, CDR2 FQGTGA. Trimming shortened V by 2 bases and J by 6 bases, and 8 bases separated the two germline ends. The CDR3 length is 13 residues. This CDR3 is CASSLGTGQPQHF. The CDR3 DNA sequence: TGTGCCAGCAGCTTAGGTACGGGTCAGCCCCAGCATTTT.

The chain joins TRBV10-3 to TRBJ2-2; D might be TRBD1 (7 bases). The CDR3 loop spans 13 amino acids. Germline loops: CDR1 ENHRY, CDR2 SYGVKD. Deletions cut 10 bases from V and 5 bases from J, with 14 bases between. The CDR3 sequence: CARRDSGTGELFF. Here the CDR3 DNA reads TGTGCCAGGAGGGACAGCGGAACCGGGGAGCTGTTTTTT.

The CDR3 bases are TGCGCCAGCAGCCAAAGTGTGCAGTGGACGTACAGGCTTGGGGGCTACACCTTC. It yields the protein CASSQSVQWTYRLGGYTF. This sequence joins TRBV4-3 and TRBJ1-2; possibly TRBD1 for D (5 bases). V lost 2 bases and J 8 bases, leaving 27 bases between the germline ends. Germline CDR1 and CDR2: LGHNA and YSLEER. The CDR3 length is 18 residues.

Of note for this clone: One end of the junction fails to match germline, which may point to a read error. The V and J genes are TRBV7-9 and TRBJ2-1; no clear D. The CDR3 is made up of 12 amino acids. Germline V gene data show CDR1 as SEHNR and CDR2 as FQNEAQ (reference sequence). The DNA of the CDR3 is TGTACCAGCAGTCCCAGTCACAATGAGCAGTTCTTC. Encoded protein: CTSSPSHNEQFF.

The chain joins TRBV5-1 to TRBJ2-1; 9 bases map to TRBD1. Germline loops: CDR1 SGHRS, CDR2 YFSETQ. With 4 bases clipped from V and 6 bases from J, the junction kept 8 bases outside the gene matches. The CDR3 consists of 15 residues. Here the CDR3 DNA reads TGCGCCAGCAGCACCGGGACAGGGTGGGTCAATGAGCAGTTCTTC. It encodes CASSTGTGWVNEQFF.

CDR3 in amino acids: CASSFPGTKVHEQYF. The CDR3 DNA reads as TGTGCCAGCAGCTTCCCCGGGACAAAGGTCCACGAGCAGTACTTC. This rearrangement joins TRBV7-9 to TRBJ2-7; a possible D gene is TRBD1 (6 bases). Trimming stripped 3 bases from V and 5 bases from J, with 17 bases between. CDR3 length: 15 residues. Germline CDR1 SEHNR, CDR2 FQNEAQ (reference sequence).

This clone is a singleton in its sample. The rearrangement joins TRBV9 to TRBJ2-5; the match to TRBD1 covers 8 bases. This CDR3 is 14 amino acids long. The ends lost 4 bases at V and 2 bases at J; junction bases unmatched: 4. The germline V gene encodes CDR1 SGDLS and CDR2 YYNGEE. This CDR3 reads CASSPNRGQETQYF. CDR3 sequence (DNA): TGTGCCAGCAGCCCTAACAGGGGGCAAGAGACCCAGTACTTC.

The V gene is TRBV5-1, the J gene TRBJ1-1; D possibly corresponds to TRBD1 (5 bases). Germline V gene data show CDR1 as SGHRS and CDR2 as YFSETQ. Trimming removed 7 bases from V and 3 bases from J, with 19 bases in between. CDR3 length: 15 residues. DNA for the CDR3: TGCGCCAGCCCAACAAACGGGGGAGGGTACACTGAAGCTTTCTTT. It codes for CASPTNGGGYTEAFF.

J is TRBJ1-1 and V is TRBV7-8; 10 nucleotides align to TRBD1. The ends lost 4 bases at V and 6 bases at J; junction bases unmatched: 14. The CDR3 covers 17 residues. Per the germline V gene, CDR1 is SGHVS and CDR2 is FQNEAQ. DNA of the CDR3: TGTGCCAGCAGCTCATTGAGGCCGGGACAGGGGATCCCTGAAGCTTTCTTT. This codes for CASSSLRPGQGIPEAFF.

This clone was seen once. The V gene is TRBV7-3, the J gene TRBJ1-1, with TRBD1 matching over 10 bases. The germline V gene has CDR1 SGHTA and CDR2 FQGTGA. Unmatched junction bases numbered 4, after V lost 2 bases and J lost 4 bases. This CDR3 contains 15 residues. The CDR3 region has the DNA TGTGCCAGCAGCTTAGTAGGACAGGGGGGCACTGAAGCTTTCTTT. This sequence encodes CASSLVGQGGTEAFF.

The rearrangement uses TRBV5-1 and TRBJ2-3, with 11 positions matching TRBD2. V shed 4 bases and J 2 bases; nucleotides not matched to a gene: 3. This CDR3 contains 15 residues. The germline V gene has CDR1 SGHRS and CDR2 YFSETQ. The CDR3 loop reads CASSTSGRATDTQYF. The CDR3 bases are TGCGCCAGCAGCACTAGCGGGAGAGCCACAGATACGCAGTATTTT.

This clone was counted between two and nine times. CDR3: CASSLAAGDTDTQYF. CDR3 DNA sequence: TGTGCCAGCAGCTTAGCGGCAGGGGACACAGATACGCAGTATTTT. The chain uses TRBV7-6 and TRBJ2-3; D might be TRBD1 (6 bases). In germline, CDR1 is SGHVS, CDR2 FNYEAQ. Trimming left V 0 bases short and J 2 bases short, with 9 bases between. The CDR3 is made up of 15 amino acids.

A word on this clone: Other DNA sequences in this sample translate to the same CDR3. The chain couples TRBV30 to TRBJ1-5; the D gene is possibly TRBD1 (6 bases). Germline V gene sequence: CDR1 GTSNPN, CDR2 SVGIG (reference sequence). V shed 0 bases and J shed 4 bases, with 7 bases lying between them. This CDR3 is built from 13 residues. The CDR3 is CAWSVQGNQPQHF. The CDR3 bases are TGTGCCTGGAGTGTACAGGGAAATCAGCCCCAGCATTTT.

The chain employs TRBV6-1 and TRBJ2-7, with TRBD2 identical over 8 bases. The CDR3 consists of 16 residues. The V gene's germline CDR1 is MNHNS and CDR2 SASEGT. V shed 3 bases, J shed 3 bases, and the junction held 10 bases outside the gene matches. The CDR3 protein is CASSEPPPTSGYEQYF. DNA for the CDR3: TGTGCCAGCAGTGAGCCCCCCCCCACTAGCGGCTACGAGCAGTACTTC.

The rearrangement links TRBV28 to TRBJ1-2; the D gene is possibly TRBD1 (5 bases). Trimming stripped 4 bases from V and 7 bases from J, with 19 bases between. The CDR3 consists of 15 residues. Germline loops: CDR1 MDHEN, CDR2 SYDVKM. The CDR3 spells CASSSGQGGYGGYTF. The CDR3, as DNA: TGTGCCAGCAGTTCTGGGCAGGGAGGTTACGGTGGCTACACCTTC.

This clone has a handful of counts. V gene TRBV9 combines with J gene TRBJ1-1; maybe TRBD1 (5 bases). V lost 7 bases and J 0 bases, leaving 16 bases between the germline ends. CDR1 SGDLS and CDR2 YYNGEE come from the germline V gene. The CDR3 has 15 amino acids. As DNA, the CDR3 is TGTGCCAGCGCGGAGACAGACCTAATGAACACTGAAGCTTTCTTT. Its translation: CASAETDLMNTEAFF. Full variable domain (remainder filled in from reference TRBV9 and TRBJ1-1): DSGVTQTPKHLITATGQRVTLRCSPRSGDLSVYWYQQSLDQGLQFLIQYYNGEERAKGNILERFSAQQFPDLHSELNLSSLELGDSALYFCASAETDLMNTEAFFGQGTRLTVV.

CDR3: CASSQEQGRTGELFF. The CDR3 DNA reads TGCGCCAGCAGCCAAGAACAGGGGAGGACCGGGGAGCTGTTTTTT. The rearrangement links TRBV4-3 to TRBJ2-2; D may be TRBD1 (7 bases). Trimming pared 0 bases from V and 5 bases from J, leaving 10 bases between. Germline CDR1 and CDR2: LGHNA and YSLEER. This CDR3 is 15 amino acids long.